This T cell receptor (beta chain) was recovered during a study of shared clonotypes between healthy human individuals (dated by TCRdb to about 2020). General notes on the study: The cohort included a few men and a couple of women between 18 and 49 years of age. Between about 0.8 and 9 billion PBMCs per donor were obtained by leukapheresis. Libraries were prepared and TCR repertoires were sequenced by different laboratories using diverse techniques, in order to increase sequencing depth and limit assay-specific biases. Per donor, three plates each were used for CD4 naive and CD4 memory, two for CD8 naive, and one for CD8 memory. The study deeply sequenced blood TCR repertoires of several healthy adults to estimate repertoire size and the extent of clonotype sharing between individuals. The full study reports these points: About 4.5% of naive CD4, 3.5% of naive CD8, approximately 2.2% of memory CD4, and 0.4% of memory CD8 clonotypes were shared across a few donors. Larger estimated clonotype richness was generally found for naive subsets than for memory subsets. Even with the large sequencing depth, rarefaction of the sorted-subset datasets indicated that sequencing was incomplete. Sampling was restricted to blood, and TCR repertoires in tissue are likely to differ from TCR repertoires in blood. Because the study included a small number of donors, the genetic and exposure-history diversity represented was limited. Pairwise subsampling led to the expectation that sequencing depth would affect the degree of clonotype sharing among donors. Compared with non-shared clonotypes, the clonotypes found in all four sorted-subset donors had higher generation probabilities.

TCR CDR3 regions were amplified from genomic DNA by multiplex PCR using the deep immunoSEQ assay. Extracted genomic DNA from each cell subset was distributed evenly across all wells of several immunoSEQ 96-well plates, and each plate was treated as a replicate. For sorted subsets, about 0.2 ug genomic DNA, equal to some 30,000 T cell genomes, was loaded into each replicate PCR. Purified libraries were quantified with a Qubit 3.0 fluorometer, sized on a Bioanalyzer 2100, and re-quantified with the KAPA Library Quantification kit. Each immunoSEQ 96-well plate was sequenced on its own single-read 150-cycle Illumina NextSeq 550 flow cell. Under the source paper's analysis protocol: Because the immunoSEQ output held only junctional sequences and lacked quality scores, the filtering could not match the filtering applied to full-length reads. Sequences were annotated with PyIR, a Python wrapper for IgBLAST v1.9, and V/J genes and CDR3 were assigned using IMGT germline references. Reads were filtered out if the reads had weak V/J assignments (E-value above 1e-6), no CDR3, stop codons, out-of-frame junctions, or ambiguous translated residues. V3J clonotypes were defined as sequences sharing an identical inferred V gene, J gene, and CDR3 amino acid sequence. Percentage overlap between repertoires was computed as shared unique clonotypes divided by the size of the smaller repertoire. Richness of each repertoire was evaluated using RTK rarefaction, the Chao1 estimator, and Recon v2.1 estimates of unobserved clonotypes. OLGA was used to compute generation probabilities for all TCRbeta clonotypes that the gDNA method yielded from a handful of donors. This is the immuneACCESS table as TCRdb keeps it, with only in-frame sequences that have V and J called. A part of the clones is gone; compared with another copy, unresolved V genes explain less than half, and the rest is unexplained. V, J and clone size were drawn from that table, and D and trimming were deduced from the DNA. This sample holds hundreds of thousands of clones; about 91% were observed only once. The ten largest clones add up to 24% of the sample.

There are 15 amino acids in the CDR3, from cysteine to phenylalanine inclusive. Of the read, only the CDR3 DNA is kept; its 45 bases are in frame from base 1. Compared with germline, V lacks 4 bases and J lacks 4 bases; bases without a gene match: 9. Sequences SGHDT (CDR1) and YYEEEE (CDR2) are obtained from the germline V gene. This clone appeared once. Which antigen it targets is not known. Qualities for individual bases were not recorded, and no much larger clone is one base off. CD8 naive samples were CD45RO-negative cells positively selected for CCR7, giving a CD45RA+CCR7+ population that excluded TemRA cells. Donors were healthy HIV-negative adults with no recently reported acute infections or vaccinations. All donors were Caucasian adults living in Nashville, Tennessee, USA. Blood was collected by leukapheresis, and PBMCs were isolated by Ficoll-Histopaque density gradient centrifugation and then cryopreserved in liquid nitrogen vapor phase. Analytical flow cytometry was used to check the purity and quantity of each magnetically sorted T cell population. Each sorted fraction had its genomic DNA isolated and then quantified by UV absorbance on a Nanodrop 2000c.

This receptor was obtained from a man aged 25 to 40 in good health. The specimen was naive CD8+ T cells sorted from blood. The cell subset or site label for this specimen denotes: CD45RA+CCR7+. This chain is built from TRBV5-6 and TRBJ2-3; TRBD1 matches 7 bases in the middle. The CDR3 is CASSRQTGPADTQYF. In nucleotides, the sequence is TGTGCCAGCAGCAGGCAGACAGGGCCTGCAGATACGCAGTATTTT.